These 21 T cell receptor beta chains originate from one sample sequenced in a study of graft-versus-host responses after intestinal transplantation. No cognate antigen is known for these TCRs. Assay used: immunoSEQ multiplex PCR; TCRdb lists only in-frame clones, some missing. The sample holds approximately 68,000 clones; 90% are singletons and the top ten take 3.5% to 5%. Source: unstimulated CD8+ T cells sorted from spleen or lymph node cells, taken before transplant. The receptors originated from a human donor who was the organ donor for an intestinal transplant.

This sequence joins TRBV27 and TRBJ2-7, with 14 bases that match TRBD2. With 6 bases clipped from V and 5 bases from J, the junction kept 9 bases outside the gene matches. CDR3 length: 16 residues. Germline lookup yields CDR1 MNHEY and CDR2 SMNVEV (reference sequence). CDR3 residues: CASRPLGTSGGHEQYV. CDR3 in DNA: TGTGCCAGCAGACCCTTAGGGACTAGCGGGGGACACGAGCAGTACGTC.

The J gene is TRBJ2-1, the V gene TRBV5-1; D remains unclear. CDR1 is SGHRS and CDR2 is YFSETQ in the germline V gene. The CDR3 sequence is 13 residues long. V was pared by 0 bases and J by 1 base, with 2 bases between. CDR3 amino acids: CASSLASYNEQFF. In nucleotides, the CDR3 is TGCGCCAGCAGCTTGGCTTCCTACAATGAGCAGTTCTTC. The full variable domain, completed using reference TRBV5-1 and TRBJ2-1, is KAGVTQTPRYLIKTRGQQVTLSCSPISGHRSVSWYQQTPGQGLQFLFEYFSETQRNKGNFPGRFSGRQFSNSRSEMNVSTLELGDSALYLCASSLASYNEQFFGPGTRLTVL.

The chain joins TRBV7-9 to TRBJ2-7; D is ambiguous. This CDR3 is 13 amino acids long. Germline lookup yields CDR1 SEHNR and CDR2 FQNEAQ (reference sequence). For the CDR3, the DNA is TGTGCCAGCAGGTTAGGAGACTCCTACGAGCAGTACGTC. This gives the protein CASRLGDSYEQYV.

The chain links TRBV27 to TRBJ2-2, with a possible D match to TRBD1 (5 bases). Germline V CDR1 and CDR2: MNHEY, SMNVEV (reference sequence). The CDR3 loop spans 19 amino acids. V was cut by 2 bases and J by 7 bases, with 26 bases left in between. The CDR3 nucleotides are TGTGCCAGCAGTTTAATGCGGACGTGGGGCACGAGAAAGGACGGGGAGCTGTTTTTT. Encoded protein: CASSLMRTWGTRKDGELFF.

This sequence joins TRBV7-8 and TRBJ2-1, with 7 bases aligning to TRBD2. Germline values: CDR1 SGHVS, CDR2 FQNEAQ. This CDR3 contains 17 residues. V shed 4 bases and J 2 bases; nucleotides not matched to a gene: 11. The CDR3 DNA sequence: TGTGCCAGCAGCTCTCGTCCCGGACTAGGCCCCTACAATGAGCAGTTCTTC. Translation: CASSSRPGLGPYNEQFF.

The CDR3 nucleotides read TGTGCCAGCAGCCTACATCCACCCCTGCGGGGGGACTACAATGAGCAGTTCTTC. This translates into CASSLHPPLRGDYNEQFF. The V call is TRBV7-9, the J call TRBJ2-1; TRBD2 aligns across 8 bases. Germline CDR1 is SEHNR and CDR2 is FQNEAQ (reference sequence). This CDR3 contains 18 residues. With V trimmed by 5 bases and J by 3 bases, 15 bases remained unmatched.

The genes are TRBV27 and TRBJ2-3; D uncertain. CDR3 size: 15 residues. Germline V gives CDR1 MNHEY, CDR2 SMNVEV (reference sequence). V was clipped by 3 bases and J by 3 bases, with 13 bases between them. The CDR3 DNA follows: TGTGCCAGCAGTTTTGGCAGGTTCGCTACAGATACGCAGTATTTT. Its protein is CASSFGRFATDTQYF.

The chain uses TRBV6-1 and TRBJ2-1; the D gene is possibly TRBD2 (7 bases). Germline CDR1 reads MNHNS; CDR2 reads SASEGT. V dropped 5 bases and J dropped 4 bases, with 15 bases sitting between them. The CDR3 is 15 amino acids. CDR3 DNA: TGTGCCAGCAGTCCCACAGGGAGGGCATACAATGAGCAGTTCTTC. It codes for CASSPTGRAYNEQFF.

The chain links TRBV29-1 to TRBJ2-1; TRBD1 agrees at 11 bases. The CDR3 covers 15 residues. V dropped 4 bases and J dropped 2; count of bases not matched to a gene: 4. Germline V gene data show CDR1 as SQVTM and CDR2 as ANQGSEA. The CDR3 region has the DNA TGCAGCGTTGGAGGGGACAGGGGGGCCTACAATGAGCAGTTCTTC. It is translated as CSVGGDRGAYNEQFF.

The V and J genes are TRBV4-1 and TRBJ1-1, with TRBD1 as a possible D gene (5 bases). Trimming pared 4 bases from V and 3 bases from J, leaving 12 bases between. This CDR3 is 14 amino acids long. Germline V gene sequence: CDR1 MGHRA, CDR2 YSYEKL. CDR3: CASSPNFRDTEAFF. The CDR3 DNA sequence: TGCGCCAGCAGCCCGAATTTCAGGGACACTGAAGCTTTCTTT.

This rearrangement joins TRBV19 to TRBJ1-5; tentatively, D is TRBD1 (5 bases). The CDR3 has 17 amino acids. CDR1 LNHDA and CDR2 SQIVND come from the germline V gene (reference sequence). V dropped 4 bases and J dropped 7 bases, with 23 bases sitting between them. DNA for the CDR3: TGTGCCAGTAGTACCGCGGGGGGGAGGGTTGGGAACCAGCCCCAGCATTTT. This sequence encodes CASSTAGGRVGNQPQHF.

This chain joins TRBV5-6 and TRBJ1-1; a possible D gene is TRBD1 (5 bases). The CDR3 is 13 amino acids. Trimming left V 2 bases short and J 4 bases short, with 9 bases between. Germline values: CDR1 SGHDT, CDR2 YYEEEE. CDR3 in DNA: TGTGCCAGCAGCTTACGCAGGGCCACTGAAGCTTTCTTT. Residues: CASSLRRATEAFF.

The genes are TRBV29-1 and TRBJ1-5, with a tentative D call TRBD1 (5 bases). CDR3 length: 13 residues. Trimming stripped 7 bases from V and 7 bases from J, with 17 bases between. Germline CDR1 SQVTM, CDR2 ANQGSEA. The CDR3 loop is CSARSRVGQPQHF. CDR3 nucleotide sequence: TGCAGCGCGCGGAGCAGGGTAGGGCAGCCCCAGCATTTT. The whole variable domain, filled in from reference TRBV29-1 and TRBJ1-5, reads SAVISQKPSRDICQRGTSLTIQCQVDSQVTMMFWYRQQPGQSLTLIATANQGSEATYESGFVIDKFPISRPNLTFSTLTVSNMSPEDSSIYLCSARSRVGQPQHFGDGTRLSIL.

The gene calls are TRBV25-1 and TRBJ2-1; 8 bases line up with TRBD1. After removal of 8 bases from V and 10 bases from J, the junction contained 16 bases not matched to a gene. The germline V gene has CDR1 MGHDK and CDR2 SYGVNS. This CDR3 contains 15 residues. CDR3 sequence: CASGEGQGRGGEQFF. The CDR3 DNA is TGTGCCAGCGGAGAAGGACAGGGTCGAGGTGGGGAGCAGTTCTTC.

The chain uses TRBV15 and TRBJ2-1; D gene uncertain. This CDR3 has 15 amino acids. Looked up from germline, CDR1 is LNHNV and CDR2 is YYDKDF (reference sequence). Trimming took off 0 bases at V and 2 bases at J, with 8 bases between the two ends. In nucleotides, the CDR3 is TGTGCCACCAGCAGAGAGGGCCTACCCTACAATGAGCAGTTCTTC. This translates into CATSREGLPYNEQFF.

The genes are TRBV11-2 and TRBJ1-4; D perhaps matches TRBD1 (5 bases). Germline V gene lookup returns CDR1 SGHAT and CDR2 FQNNGV. The CDR3 consists of 13 residues. V lost 8 bases and J lost 8, with 15 bases in between. CDR3 nucleotide sequence: TGTGCCAGCCGGCCGGGACTTAACGAAAAACTGTTTTTT. Its translation: CASRPGLNEKLFF.

The chain links TRBV4-3 to TRBJ2-4; TRBD2 might be the D (6 bases). The CDR3 has 19 residues. Looked up from germline, CDR1 is LGHNA and CDR2 is YSLEER. V was cut by 0 bases and J by 1 base, with 19 bases left in between. The chain's CDR3 is CASSQDRRFWDFAKNIQYF. The DNA of the CDR3 is TGCGCCAGCAGCCAAGATAGAAGGTTTTGGGACTTCGCCAAAAACATTCAGTACTTC.

The J gene is TRBJ2-1, the V gene TRBV5-6, with D possibly being TRBD1 (6 bases). CDR1 is SGHDT and CDR2 is YYEEEE in the germline V gene. Trimming pared 4 bases from V and 6 bases from J, leaving 14 bases between. The CDR3 loop spans 14 amino acids. CDR3: CASSRQTGPNEQFF. The CDR3 coding sequence is TGTGCCAGCAGCCGTCAGACAGGCCCCAATGAGCAGTTCTTC.

The chain links TRBV27 to TRBJ2-5, with no clear D. Trimming cost V 2 bases and J 2 bases, with 6 bases left between them. Germline V gives CDR1 MNHEY, CDR2 SMNVEV (reference sequence). This CDR3 is 13 amino acids long. CDR3 sequence reads: CASSLDWQETQYF. The CDR3 DNA is TGTGCCAGCAGTTTAGACTGGCAAGAGACCCAGTACTTC.

CDR3 sequence: CASDTRIRGHTSGEASTDTQYF. Here the CDR3 DNA reads TGTGCCAGCGATACCCGGATTCGGGGTCATACTAGCGGGGAGGCTAGCACAGATACGCAGTATTTT. The chain recombines TRBV27 with TRBJ2-3; 10 bases align to TRBD2. This CDR3 contains 22 residues. Germline V gives CDR1 MNHEY, CDR2 SMNVEV (reference sequence). V lost 8 bases, J lost 0 bases, and 26 bases stayed unmatched.

This clone is a singleton in its sample. The genes are TRBV7-6 and TRBJ2-3, with 7 bases identical to TRBD2. CDR1 and CDR2 from the germline V gene are SGHVS and FNYEAQ. CDR3 length: 14 amino acids. The V and J ends lost 1 base and 5 bases, in that order; junction bases with no gene match: 3. CDR3 in amino acids: CASSLGGLVDTQYF. DNA for the CDR3: TGTGCCAGCAGCTTAGGAGGACTAGTAGATACGCAGTATTTT. The whole variable domain, remainder taken from reference TRBV7-6 and TRBJ2-3, is GAGVSQSPRYKVTKRGQDVALRCDPISGHVSLYWYRQALGQGPEFLTYFNYEAQQDKSGLPNDRFSAERPEGSISTLTIQRTEQRDSAMYRCASSLGGLVDTQYFGPGTRLTVL.